This section outlines one T cell receptor (beta chain) sequence together with its context. For the second PCR, which ran for 7 to 11 cycles, a sample-barcoded 5' primer and a J-beta primer mix were used. A single record per CDR3 protein comes from TCRdb applying MiXCR to the 5' RACE reads. The sample has about a million distinct CDR3 sequences; about two fifths are singletons. The data originate from a study of blood T cells in healthy people across ages. The authors extracted at least 6 micrograms of total RNA per sample. Sequencing was performed on blood. The TCR originated in a man aged 18 to 29 in good health.

This CDR3 reads CASSQEWRSYGYTF. CDR3 DNA: TGTGCCAGCAGCCAAGAATGGAGGTCCTATGGCTACACCTTC. V gene TRBV4-2 combines with J gene TRBJ1-2; no clear D. This CDR3 contains 14 residues. Germline CDR1 and CDR2: LGHNA and YNFKEQ. V lost 0 bases and J 4 bases, leaving 9 bases between the germline ends.